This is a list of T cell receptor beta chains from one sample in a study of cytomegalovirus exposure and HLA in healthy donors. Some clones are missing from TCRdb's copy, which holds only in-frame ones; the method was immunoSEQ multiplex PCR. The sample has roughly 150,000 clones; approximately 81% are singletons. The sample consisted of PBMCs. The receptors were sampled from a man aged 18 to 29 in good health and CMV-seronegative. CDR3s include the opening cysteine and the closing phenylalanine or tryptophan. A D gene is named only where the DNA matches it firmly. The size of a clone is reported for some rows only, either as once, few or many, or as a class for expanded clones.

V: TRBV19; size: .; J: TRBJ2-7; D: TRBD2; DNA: TGTGCCACCCTGGGGCGGGAGTACCCCTACGAGCAGTACTTC; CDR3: CATLGREYPYEQYF
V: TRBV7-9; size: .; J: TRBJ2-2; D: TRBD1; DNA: TGTGCCAGCAGCTTAGAGGGGGCGCTTACCGGGGAGCTGTTTTTT; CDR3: CASSLEGALTGELFF
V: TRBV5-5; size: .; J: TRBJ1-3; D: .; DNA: TGTGCCAGCAGCCTCCCAGGGGCCTCTGGAAACACCATATATTTT; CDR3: CASSLPGASGNTIYF
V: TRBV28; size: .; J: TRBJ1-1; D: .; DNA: TGTGCCATCGGAAACGGCGGCACTGAAGCTTTCTTT; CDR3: CAIGNGGTEAFF
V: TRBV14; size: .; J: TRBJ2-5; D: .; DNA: TGTGCCAGCAGCCAAGACGGGATTCGGCCGAACTTC; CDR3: CASSQDGIRPNF
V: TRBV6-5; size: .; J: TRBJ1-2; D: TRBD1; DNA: TGTGCCAGCAGTTACACCCGGACAGGGAACTATGGCTACACCTTC; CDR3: CASSYTRTGNYGYTF
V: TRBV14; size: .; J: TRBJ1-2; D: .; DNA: TGTGCCAGCAGCCAAGACAGGACATTGGCTGGCTACACCTTC; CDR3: CASSQDRTLAGYTF
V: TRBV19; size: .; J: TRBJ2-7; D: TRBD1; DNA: TGTGCCACCGGCGACCGGGACAGGGCCTCCTACGAGCAGTACTTC; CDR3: CATGDRDRASYEQYF
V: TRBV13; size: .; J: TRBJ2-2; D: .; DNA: TGTGCCAGCAGCTTAGGGCGGCCCCCCACCGGGGAGCTGTTTTTT; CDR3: CASSLGRPPTGELFF
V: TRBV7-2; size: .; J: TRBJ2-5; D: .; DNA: TGTGCCAGCAGCGAGCTGCGCCTGTGGGAGACCCAGTACTTC; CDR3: CASSELRLWETQYF
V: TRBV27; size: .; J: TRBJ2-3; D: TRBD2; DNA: TGTGCCAGCAGTTCAGGACTAGCGGGAGGGGTGAGCACAGATACGCAGTATTTT; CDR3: CASSSGLAGGVSTDTQYF
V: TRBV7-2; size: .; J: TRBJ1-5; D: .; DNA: TGTGCCAGCAGCTTAGGGGGCGGAGGCAATCAGCCCCAGCATTTT; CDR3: CASSLGGGGNQPQHF
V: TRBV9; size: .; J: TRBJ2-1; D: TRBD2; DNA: TGTGCCAGCAGCGTAGCTACAAGATCCGGCCGCCCAGGACTAGGCTATTTTAATGAGCAGTTCTTC; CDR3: CASSVATRSGRPGLGYFNEQFF
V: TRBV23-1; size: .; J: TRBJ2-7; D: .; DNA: TGCGCCAGCAGTCAACGGGGACACGGCTCCTACGAGCAGTACTTC; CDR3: CASSQRGHGSYEQYF
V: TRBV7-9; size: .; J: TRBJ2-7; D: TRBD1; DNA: TGTGCCAGCAGCCCCCCCGGGGACAGCGACTTGTACGAGCAGTACTTC; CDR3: CASSPPGDSDLYEQYF
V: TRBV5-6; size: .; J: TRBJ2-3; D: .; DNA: TGTGCCAGCAGCTTGTACCTAGAGGGCACAGATACGCAGTATTTT; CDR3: CASSLYLEGTDTQYF
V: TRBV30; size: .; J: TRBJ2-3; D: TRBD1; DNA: TGTGCCTGGAGTACTCAGGGGGCTCCAGATACGCAGTATTTT; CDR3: CAWSTQGAPDTQYF
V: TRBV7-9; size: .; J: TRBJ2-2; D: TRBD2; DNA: TGTGCCAGCAGCTTGGGGCTAGCGGTGAACACCGGGGAGCTGTTTTTT; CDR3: CASSLGLAVNTGELFF
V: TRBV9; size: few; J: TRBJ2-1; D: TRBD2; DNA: TGTGCCAGCAGCGTAGCGACTAGCGGTTACAATGAGCAGTTCTTC; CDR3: CASSVATSGYNEQFF
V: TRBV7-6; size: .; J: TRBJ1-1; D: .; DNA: TGTGCCAGCAGGACCGGGACAGAAGCTTTCTTT; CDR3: CASRTGTEAFF